This entry is about one TCR beta chain. The data were taken from a study of identical twins. From the 5' RACE reads, TCRdb called clonotypes with MiXCR, one entry per CDR3 protein. The sample includes about 200,000 distinct CDR3 sequences, more than 15% of them seen just once. Per the germline V gene, CDR1 is SGDLS and CDR2 is YYNGEE. CDR3 size: 14 residues. V lost 3 bases, J lost 4 bases, and 12 bases lay in between. These data were also reused for a study on T cells expressing NK-cell markers. That study reports: Eight donors were sequenced, seven testing HCMV-seropositive and one testing seronegative.

The specimen was CD8+ T cells sorted from blood. The chain recombines TRBV9 with TRBJ2-3; D gene ambiguous. The receptor's source is a woman aged 18-35 years in good health. The CDR3 here is CASSADGRADTQYF. CDR3 in DNA: TGTGCCAGCAGCGCCGACGGCCGAGCAGATACGCAGTATTTT.